The clone carrying this T cell receptor (beta chain) was seen only a few times. The antigen remains undetermined. The sample originates from a study of identical twins. Study findings and constraints: For cord blood, abundant beta clonotypes had fewer insertions, unlike memory repertoires, which showed none. Out-of-frame alpha sequences shared between twins exhibited an excess of low generation probability. Conclusions relied on cross-sectional statistical analysis, not following the same donors.

Trimming stripped 0 bases from V and 1 base from J, with 8 bases between. The CDR3 runs to 15 residues. Germline V gives CDR1 MGHRA, CDR2 YSYEKL. TCRdb processed the 5' RACE reads anew with MiXCR; each CDR3 protein has one entry. Here the sample spans approximately 210,000 distinct CDR3 sequences, around 10% being singletons. The specimen was memory (CD45RO+) T cells sorted from blood. The sequence was collected from a woman aged 18-29 years in good health. The rearrangement joins TRBV4-1 to TRBJ2-3; D possibly corresponds to TRBD2 (5 bases). CDR3 nucleotides: TGCGCCAGCAGCCAAGATCCAGCGGGCACAGATACGCAGTATTTT. It codes for CASSQDPAGTDTQYF.